This T cell receptor beta chain comes out of a study of cytomegalovirus exposure and HLA in healthy donors (dated by TCRdb to 2015 to 2018). Concerning the study at large: According to an earlier analysis of several hundred of the donors, roughly 180 million T cells yielded some 120 million unique TCR beta sequences and around 300 Gb of sequence data. Four or five DR-DQ haplotypes were handled as single units for association and clustering, since linkage in the cohort was strong. To decide whether each TCR beta V gene segment behaved as functional or pseudogenic, an earlier analysis of over 500 of the donors relied on high-throughput TCR beta sequencing. Genome-wide SNP genotypes for about 60% of the 666 donors were used in a later genetic analysis, which treated that subset as a discovery cohort. Across under 500 genotyped donors of the cohort, an average of about 250,000 unique TCR beta nucleotide sequences per donor were sequenced, and roughly 18% of those sequences were non-productive. HLA typing included class I and class II loci at four-digit resolution. High-throughput TCR immunosequencing, statistical association of individual TCRs with disease status, and machine learning were combined to predict cytomegalovirus infection status. An early release that covered about 600 HLA-typed donors contained approximately 300 gigabases of sequencing data and approximately 85 million unique TCR sequences. Donor age, sex, ethnicity and CMV serostatus were compiled alongside the repertoire data. Of the 398 genotyped donors, around 81% fell in the genetic ancestry cluster associated with self-reported Caucasian donors. The T cell repertoires of 670 or so subjects were profiled by immunosequencing and related to cytomegalovirus serostatus. Rather than drawing on any new phenotypic data, the later analysis identified candidate immune exposures from TCR beta sequences and the way those sequences occurred across donors. Typing coverage varied by locus: about 620-630 donors for A, B, C, DRB1 and DQB1; roughly 500 for DQA1; approximately 610 for DPA1; some 470 for DPB1. Every repertoire in the discovery cohort had been generated on one and the same sequencing platform. The study aimed to test whether signatures of past pathogen exposure could be identified by cataloging public T cell receptors. In a later analysis, previously published TCR beta repertoires from 600 to 850 donors were re-analyzed and high-resolution HLA genotyping was added so that TCR occurrence patterns could be studied. A separate validation cohort of roughly 130 different subjects was used in addition to the approximately 700-subject first cohort.

Results and caveats for the whole study, not just this receptor: Because counts were too low, seventeen rarely observed V segments, including chromosome 9 orphons, were excluded from the earlier analysis of about 500 of the donors. Immune exposure information for the cohort was limited to CMV serostatus. This cohort had only TCR beta chains sequenced, and the lack of alpha or paired-chain data limited which features could be detected. Some IMGT-functional V segments, including TRBV6-2 and TRBV6-3, could not be told apart with the 87-base-pair reads, so those segments were excluded. Sequencing depth was assumed to be roughly uniform across donors in the presence/absence analyses, though that assumption may not hold. In the study, 150 to 200 TCR beta chains were listed as associated with cytomegalovirus. A later analysis found that HLA-associated TCR beta chains were more clonally expanded and had lower generation probabilities than equally common non-associated chains. Assigning TCR associations to individual alleles was difficult when HLA alleles, especially DR and DQ, strongly co-occurred. A later analysis found that most CMV-associated TCR beta chains appeared HLA-restricted, with HLA associations seemingly driven largely by CMV exposure. A few of the identified cytomegalovirus-associated TCR beta chains were confirmed in vitro to be specific for cytomegalovirus antigens. Because HLA typing was unavailable for some donors at each locus, only the typed subset was used in association tests. Linkage disequilibrium might explain the correlated functional status among segregating V segments, but an unknown experimental factor could not be ruled out. A group of highly shared sequence variants was considered likely to be a technical artifact of the sequencing pipeline. Compared with the approximately 700-donor mean, donors in an Asian-associated ancestry cluster had fewer N-insertions in productive TCRs, according to a later genetic analysis. While some public TCRs were present in many individuals, most TCR sequences turned up only very rarely across donors. Several of the top co-occurrence clusters appeared to be linked to parvovirus B19, influenza, CMV and Epstein-Barr virus, according to a later analysis. In a later genetic analysis, a missense DCLRE1C variant was associated with V-gene and J-gene trimming of TCR beta chains, and the association was replicated in an independent cohort. In an earlier analysis of fewer than 700 of the donors, most TCR beta V segments appeared in productive rearrangements about 87% or about 30% of the time, broadly matching IMGT annotations. In a later analysis, the rate of TCR association differed among HLA loci, with DRB1 alleles having the most associated TCRs and HLA-C alleles having the fewest. It was suggested by the authors that the approach could potentially be generalized to other disease states and immunological phenotypes. A further reported finding was that TCR beta sequences accurately predicted the HLA-A and HLA-B alleles for most subjects in the first cohort. Specific HLA alleles were associated with 15,000 to 20,000 TCR beta sequences at a false discovery rate of 0.05 in a later analysis. In both the original and validation cohorts, the classifier was reported to diagnose cytomegalovirus status with high specificity and sensitivity.

In total, more than 500 healthy bone marrow donors made up the cohort. At the time of sampling, all cohort members were nominally healthy, though unrecorded immune exposures were likely present. The donor tested CMV seronegative, placing the donor among the 350 or so seronegative members of the cohort. A peripheral blood sample was collected from each donor, and TCR beta sequencing was performed on peripheral blood mononuclear cells. Genomic DNA was extracted from the blood cell samples with the Qiagen DNeasy Blood Extraction Kit. CDR1 LNHDA and CDR2 SQIVND were looked up in the germline V gene (reference sequence). The CDR3 runs 14 amino acids, cysteine and phenylalanine included. The retained sequence is limited to the CDR3, 42 bases, with the frame set at the first base. Germline trimming: 5 bases from V, 6 bases from J; junction bases outside gene matches: 6. On this clone itself: There is no known antigen for this receptor. Base qualities are not at hand, and no much larger clone is one base apart.

Library creation used the immunoSEQ multiplex PCR assay. For the multiplex PCR, a mixture combining 60 forward primers for TCR Vbeta segments and 13 reverse primers for TCR Jbeta segments was used. Amplification of the CDR3 region of rearranged TCR beta genes was performed with a multiplex PCR assay on genomic DNA. The amplified TCR beta libraries were sequenced on the Illumina HiSeq System as 87-base-pair reads. Regarding the original processing steps: Across the 500 to 750 repertoires, a later analysis counted tens of millions of unique TCR beta chains, approximately 12 million of which were shared by at least two donors. To remove PCR and sequencing errors, raw reads were error-corrected and collapsed into unique sequences using a nearest-neighbor algorithm that merged closely related sequences. CDR3 sequences were aligned to IMGT reference sequences to assign V, D and J gene segments. Each retained sequence needed at least a six-nucleotide match to both a V gene segment and a J gene segment. Rearrangements were called productive when the CDR3 lacked stop codons and stayed in frame with V and J; all others were non-productive. CDR3 was defined by IMGT convention, running from the second conserved V-encoded cysteine to the conserved J-encoded phenylalanine. The earlier analysis of 587 of the donors excluded sequences that lacked an unambiguous match to a single V gene segment. An earlier analysis of 500 to 600 of the donors classified V segments as functional when productive rearrangements were above 56.7% and as segregating when the standard deviation between donors was above 5%. To diagnose cytomegalovirus status from the catalog of TCR beta chain sequences, a statistical classification framework was built. V and J gene assignment, in a later analysis, came from comparing TCR nucleotide sequences with IMGT/GENE-DB human TR gene sequences. The TCRdist pipeline was used in a later analysis to assign CDR3 sequences and most-parsimonious VDJ recombination scenarios. In a later analysis, each TCR beta chain was defined by its CDR3 amino acid sequence together with its V-gene family, and reads lacking a unique V-gene family were excluded. As a way to deal with suspected cross-contamination and a sequencing artifact, a later analysis dropped roughly 600 nucleotide sequences that were highly shared and had low generation probability. In a later analysis, a clonal expansion index was calculated for each public chain from normalized within-repertoire ranks of inferred template counts. Generation probabilities in a later analysis came from a VDJ recombination model fitted to out-of-frame rearrangements, and those results were checked against IGoR. In a later analysis, TCR-TCR, TCR-HLA and TCR-CMV co-occurrence was scored with hypergeometric tests, and a repertoire-size bias correction was applied to TCR pairs. False discovery rates were estimated in a later analysis by permuting HLA or CMV assignments 20 times. In a later analysis, co-occurring TCRs were grouped using DBSCAN, and TCRdist sequence similarity was added for clustering within HLA-allele-positive subsets. Repertoires with fewer than 30,000 or more than 120,000 public chains were left out of co-occurrence clustering, as were a handful of repertoires with anomalous nucleotide sharing. As stored in TCRdb, this immuneACCESS dataset retains in-frame rearrangements with V and J assigned. A fraction of the clones does not appear; measured against another copy, unresolved V genes explain less than half of the discrepancy, and the remainder lacks a known reason. V, J and clone size are those of that table, while D and trimming were read from the DNA. Present in this sample are over 150,000 clones, roughly 89% of which were seen just once. 0.8% to 1% of the sample is taken by the ten largest.

The chain is made from TRBV19 and TRBJ2-3, and 9 junction bases match TRBD1. Sequencing used PBMCs. The receptor comes from a young woman in good health and CMV-seronegative. The encoded CDR3 is CASSAGQGGDTQYF. The nucleotides read TGTGCCAGTAGTGCGGGACAGGGAGGGGATACGCAGTATTTT. Where the CDR3 stops, the reference TRBV19 and TRBJ2-3 genes take over; the full variable domain is DGGITQSPKYLFRKEGQNVTLSCEQNLNHDAMYWYRQDPGQGLRLIYYSQIVNDFQKGDIAEGYSVSREKKESFPLTVTSAQKNPTAFYLCASSAGQGGDTQYFGPGTRLTVL.